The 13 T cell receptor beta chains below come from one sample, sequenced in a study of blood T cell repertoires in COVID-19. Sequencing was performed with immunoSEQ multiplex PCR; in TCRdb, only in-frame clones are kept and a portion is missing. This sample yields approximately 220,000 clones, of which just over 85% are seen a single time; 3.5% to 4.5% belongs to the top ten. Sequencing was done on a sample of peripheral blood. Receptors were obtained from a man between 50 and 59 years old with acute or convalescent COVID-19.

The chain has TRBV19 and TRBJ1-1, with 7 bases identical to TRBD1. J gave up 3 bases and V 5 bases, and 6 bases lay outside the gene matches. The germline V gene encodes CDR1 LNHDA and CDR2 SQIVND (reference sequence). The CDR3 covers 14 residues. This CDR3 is CASSALDRDTEAFF. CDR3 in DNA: TGTGCCAGTAGTGCTCTCGACAGGGACACTGAAGCTTTCTTT. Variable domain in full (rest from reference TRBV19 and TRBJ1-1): DGGITQSPKYLFRKEGQNVTLSCEQNLNHDAMYWYRQDPGQGLRLIYYSQIVNDFQKGDIAEGYSVSREKKESFPLTVTSAQKNPTAFYLCASSALDRDTEAFFGQGTRLTVV.

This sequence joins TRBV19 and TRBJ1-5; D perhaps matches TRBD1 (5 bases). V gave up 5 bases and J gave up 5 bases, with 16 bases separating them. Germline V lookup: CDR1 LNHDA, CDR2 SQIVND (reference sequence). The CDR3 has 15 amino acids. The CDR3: CASSFLGGADQPQHF. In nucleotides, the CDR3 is TGTGCCAGTAGTTTCCTGGGGGGTGCGGATCAGCCCCAGCATTTT. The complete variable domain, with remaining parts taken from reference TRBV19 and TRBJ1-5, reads DGGITQSPKYLFRKEGQNVTLSCEQNLNHDAMYWYRQDPGQGLRLIYYSQIVNDFQKGDIAEGYSVSREKKESFPLTVTSAQKNPTAFYLCASSFLGGADQPQHFGDGTRLSIL.

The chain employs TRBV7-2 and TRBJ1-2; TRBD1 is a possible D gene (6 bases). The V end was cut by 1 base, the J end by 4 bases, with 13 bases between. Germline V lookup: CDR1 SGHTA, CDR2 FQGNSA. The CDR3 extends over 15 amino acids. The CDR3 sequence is CASSLGIQGFYGYTF. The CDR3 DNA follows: TGTGCCAGCAGCTTAGGGATACAGGGTTTCTATGGCTACACCTTC.

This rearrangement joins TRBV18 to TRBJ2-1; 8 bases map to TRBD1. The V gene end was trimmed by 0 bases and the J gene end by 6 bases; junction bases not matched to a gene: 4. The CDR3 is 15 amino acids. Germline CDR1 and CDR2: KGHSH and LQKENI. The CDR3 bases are TGTGCCAGCTCACCACCCGGGACAGGTATCAATGAGCAGTTCTTC. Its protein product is CASSPPGTGINEQFF. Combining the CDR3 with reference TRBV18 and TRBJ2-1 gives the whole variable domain NAGVMQNPRHLVRRRGQEARLRCSPMKGHSHVYWYRQLPEEGLKFMVYLQKENIIDESGMPKERFSAEFPKEGPSILRIQQVVRGDSAAYFCASSPPGTGINEQFFGPGTRLTVL.

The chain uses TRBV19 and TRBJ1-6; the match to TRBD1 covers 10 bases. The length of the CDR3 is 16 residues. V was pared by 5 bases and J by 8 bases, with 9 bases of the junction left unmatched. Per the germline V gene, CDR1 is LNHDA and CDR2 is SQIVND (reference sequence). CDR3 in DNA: TGTGCCAGTAGTGCCCGGGACAGGGGTTATGATTCACCCCTCCACTTT. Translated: CASSARDRGYDSPLHF.

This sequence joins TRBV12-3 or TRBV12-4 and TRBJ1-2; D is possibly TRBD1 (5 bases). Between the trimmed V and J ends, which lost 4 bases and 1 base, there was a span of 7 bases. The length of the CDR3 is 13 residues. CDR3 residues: CASSSGFNYGYTF. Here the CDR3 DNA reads TGTGCCAGCAGTTCAGGGTTTAACTATGGCTACACCTTC.

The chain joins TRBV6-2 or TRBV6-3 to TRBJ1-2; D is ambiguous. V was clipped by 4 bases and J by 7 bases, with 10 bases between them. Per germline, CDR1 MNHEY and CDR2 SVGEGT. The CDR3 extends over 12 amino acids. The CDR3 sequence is CASSSEGGGYTF. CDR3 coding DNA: TGTGCCAGCAGTTCCGAGGGTGGTGGCTACACCTTC.

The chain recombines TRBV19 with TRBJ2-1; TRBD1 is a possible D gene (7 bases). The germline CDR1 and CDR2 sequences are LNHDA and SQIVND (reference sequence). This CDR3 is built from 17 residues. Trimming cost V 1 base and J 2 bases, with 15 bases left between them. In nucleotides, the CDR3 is TGTGCCAGTAGTATAGTAGGGAGCAGGGGGGCCTACAATGAGCAGTTCTTC. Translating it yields CASSIVGSRGAYNEQFF.

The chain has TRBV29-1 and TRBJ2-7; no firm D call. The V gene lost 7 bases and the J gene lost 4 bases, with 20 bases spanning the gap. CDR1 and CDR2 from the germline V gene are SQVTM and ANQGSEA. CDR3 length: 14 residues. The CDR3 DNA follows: TGCAGCGCCGAATTAGCAACCTCCCCATACGAGCAGTACTTC. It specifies CSAELATSPYEQYF.

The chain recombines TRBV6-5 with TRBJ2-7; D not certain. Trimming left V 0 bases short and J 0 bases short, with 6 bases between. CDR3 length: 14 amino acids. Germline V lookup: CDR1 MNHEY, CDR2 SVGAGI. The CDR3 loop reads CASSYSVGSYEQYF. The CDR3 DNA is TGTGCCAGCAGTTACTCTGTCGGCTCCTACGAGCAGTACTTC.

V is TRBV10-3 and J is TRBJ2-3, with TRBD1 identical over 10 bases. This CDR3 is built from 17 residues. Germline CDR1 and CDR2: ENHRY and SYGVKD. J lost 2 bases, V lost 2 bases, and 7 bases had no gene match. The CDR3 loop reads CAISEPGQGVNTDTQYF. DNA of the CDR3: TGTGCCATCAGTGAGCCAGGACAGGGGGTCAACACAGATACGCAGTATTTT.

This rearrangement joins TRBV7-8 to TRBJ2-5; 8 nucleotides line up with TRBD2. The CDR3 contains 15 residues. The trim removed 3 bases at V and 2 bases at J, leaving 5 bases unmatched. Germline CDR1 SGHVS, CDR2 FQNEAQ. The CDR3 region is CASSFGGGPQETQYF. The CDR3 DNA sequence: TGTGCCAGCAGCTTCGGCGGGGGGCCACAAGAGACCCAGTACTTC.

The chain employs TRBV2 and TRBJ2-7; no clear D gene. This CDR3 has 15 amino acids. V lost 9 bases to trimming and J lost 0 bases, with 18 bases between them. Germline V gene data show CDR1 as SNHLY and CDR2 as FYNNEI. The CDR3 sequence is CASFRPDSSSYEQYF. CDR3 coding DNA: TGTGCCAGTTTTCGCCCTGACTCATCCTCCTACGAGCAGTACTTC.